Presented here are 25 T cell receptor beta chains from one specimen sequenced in a study of T-cell memory formation after mild COVID-19. TCRdb independently ran MiXCR on the 5' RACE reads; one entry per CDR3 protein. The sample contains about 350,000 distinct CDR3 sequences, under 25% of which appear only once. Sequences were obtained from PBMCs or a T cell subset sorted from them (not recorded which). The source of these receptors is a man aged 18 to 29 who had mild COVID-19 (a few samples of this study predate the infection). Cell type and time point are not known.

This clonotype was recorded only once. The gene calls are TRBV5-1 and TRBJ1-2; no definite D call. V lost 2 bases and J lost 1, with 3 bases in between. Germline lookup yields CDR1 SGHRS and CDR2 YFSETQ. The CDR3 sequence is 12 residues long. The CDR3 loop is CASSFLNYGYTF. The CDR3 nucleotides read TGCGCCAGCAGCTTCCTTAACTATGGCTACACCTTC. The full variable domain, rest sourced from reference TRBV5-1 and TRBJ1-2, is KAGVTQTPRYLIKTRGQQVTLSCSPISGHRSVSWYQQTPGQGLQFLFEYFSETQRNKGNFPGRFSGRQFSNSRSEMNVSTLELGDSALYLCASSFLNYGYTFGSGTRLTVV.

This clonotype was recorded a few times. The chain employs TRBV4-1 and TRBJ1-2, with D hard to call. Germline CDR1 and CDR2: MGHRA and YSYEKL. The V and J ends lost 1 base and 3 bases respectively, with 12 bases between them. This CDR3 spans 15 amino acids. In nucleotides, the CDR3 is TGCGCCAGCAGCCAAGTCCTGGGCTTAGACTATGGCTACACCTTC. It yields the protein CASSQVLGLDYGYTF.

This clonotype was seen more than once but under ten times. This sequence joins TRBV10-2 and TRBJ1-1; weak D call: TRBD1 (5 bases). The germline CDR1 and CDR2 sequences are WSHSY and SAAADI. Trimming shortened V by 6 bases and J by 4 bases, and 18 bases separated the two germline ends. CDR3 length equals 15 residues. In DNA, the CDR3 is TGCGCCAGCAGGGGGATTCCAAGGGGCGGCACTGAAGCTTTCTTT. As protein: CASRGIPRGGTEAFF.

This clonotype has ten or more counts. The CDR3 sequence: CASSYFGADQPQHF. In nucleotides, the CDR3 is TGTGCCAGCAGTTACTTCGGGGCTGATCAGCCCCAGCATTTT. This chain joins TRBV6-5 and TRBJ1-5; weak D call: TRBD1 (5 bases). The CDR3 extends over 14 amino acids. V lost 1 base and J 5 bases, leaving 9 bases between the germline ends. Germline-derived CDR1 and CDR2 are MNHEY and SVGAGI.

V gene TRBV7-2 combines with J gene TRBJ2-1; 9 nucleotides line up with TRBD2. The germline V gene encodes CDR1 SGHTA and CDR2 FQGNSA. The CDR3 spans 14 residues. Trimming removed 10 bases from V and 4 bases from J; junction bases left unmatched: 8. In DNA, the CDR3 is TGTGCCACCCTAAGCGGGGGGCGGTACAATGAGCAGTTCTTC. It encodes CATLSGGRYNEQFF. The full variable domain, with the rest looked up from reference TRBV7-2 and TRBJ2-1, is GAGVSQSPSNKVTEKGKDVELRCDPISGHTALYWYRQSLGQGLEFLIYFQGNSAPDKSGLPSDRFSAERTGGSVSTLTIQRTQQEDSAVYLCATLSGGRYNEQFFGPGTRLTVL.

This clonotype was recorded only once. This chain connects TRBV11-2 to TRBJ2-2; a weak D match, TRBD1 (6 bases). Germline values: CDR1 SGHAT, CDR2 FQNNGV. Trimming removed 2 bases from V and 7 bases from J, with 11 bases in between. The CDR3 is 14 amino acids. The CDR3 DNA sequence: TGTGCCAGCAGCTTAACAGGGTCCCTCGGGGAGCTGTTTTTT. This gives the protein CASSLTGSLGELFF.

The chain employs TRBV11-2 and TRBJ2-3; TRBD2 matches 14 bases. This CDR3 has 16 amino acids. V shed 5 bases and J 4 bases; nucleotides not matched to a gene: 5. Germline V gene lookup returns CDR1 SGHAT and CDR2 FQNNGV. The CDR3 DNA reads as TGTGCCAGCAGCACACGACTAGCGGGGGGGCCAGATACGCAGTATTTT. Its translation: CASSTRLAGGPDTQYF.

CDR3 DNA: TGTGCCAGCAGCTTAGAAAGGGGGCAGGAGCAGTTCTTC. Its translation is CASSLERGQEQFF. This chain joins TRBV7-2 and TRBJ2-1; 7 bases agree with TRBD1. Trimming at V came to 1 base and at J to 10 bases, leaving 4 bases not matched to a gene. The CDR3 contains 13 residues. Germline CDR1 is SGHTA and CDR2 is FQGNSA.

The chain links TRBV13 to TRBJ1-1; D is perhaps TRBD1 (6 bases). This CDR3 comprises 17 residues. The ends were cut back, 1 base at V and 10 bases at J, with 25 bases in the middle. Germline lookup yields CDR1 PRHDT and CDR2 FYEKMQ (reference sequence). The CDR3 sequence: CASSLAAAGDDLGGAFF. CDR3 nucleotides: TGTGCCAGCAGCTTAGCCGCGGCAGGGGATGATCTTGGAGGAGCTTTCTTT.

The chain has TRBV3-1 and TRBJ2-1, with a tentative D call TRBD2 (7 bases). The V end lost 4 bases, the J end lost 4 bases, and 14 bases lay between the germline ends. Germline loops: CDR1 LGHDT, CDR2 YNNKEL (reference sequence). This CDR3 region has 15 residues. The CDR3 loop is CASSPRGGWYNEQFF. Written as DNA, the CDR3 is TGTGCCAGCAGCCCTCGCGGGGGCTGGTACAATGAGCAGTTCTTC.

V is TRBV7-9 and J is TRBJ2-3; 8 nucleotides agree with TRBD2. Germline V gene sequence: CDR1 SEHNR, CDR2 FQNEAQ (reference sequence). The length of the CDR3 is 16 residues. Germline trimming cut 5 bases from V and 2 bases from J; bases unmatched to any gene: 9. CDR3 protein: CASSRRQRGPTDTQYF. The CDR3 DNA is TGTGCCAGCAGCCGGCGGCAGCGGGGGCCCACAGATACGCAGTATTTT.

There are many counts of this clonotype. The CDR3 is CASSPGTPYEQYF. The DNA of the CDR3 is TGCGCCAGCAGCCCCGGGACCCCCTACGAGCAGTACTTC. The chain carries TRBV5-1 and TRBJ2-7; either TRBD1 or TRBD2 may supply D (5 bases each). CDR1 is SGHRS, CDR2 YFSETQ, per germline. The CDR3 loop spans 13 amino acids. V lost 4 bases and J 2 bases, leaving 10 bases between the germline ends.

V gene TRBV4-3 combines with J gene TRBJ2-3, with 7 bases that match TRBD2. The CDR3 is 17 amino acids. Germline values: CDR1 LGHNA, CDR2 YSLEER. The ends lost 1 base at V and 0 bases at J; junction bases unmatched: 7. CDR3 sequence reads: CASSQGSWRGSTDTQYF. In DNA form, the CDR3 reads TGCGCCAGCAGCCAAGGCTCTTGGCGGGGGAGCACAGATACGCAGTATTTT.

The chain has TRBV20-1 and TRBJ2-5; TRBD2 matches 14 bases. V was clipped by 6 bases and J by 5 bases; unmatched bases: 11. Germline CDR1 DFQATT, CDR2 SNEGSKA (reference sequence). The CDR3 runs to 16 residues. The CDR3 loop reads CSARTSGGPNGETQYF. The CDR3 coding sequence is TGCAGTGCAAGGACTAGCGGGGGGCCCAATGGGGAGACCCAGTACTTC.

This clonotype occurred a few times. The V call is TRBV6-2 or TRBV6-3, the J call TRBJ1-1, with a weak D call TRBD1 (6 bases). With 6 bases removed from V and 5 bases from J, the gap between germline ends came to 7 bases. Germline V lookup: CDR1 MNHEY, CDR2 SVGEGT. The CDR3 length is 11 residues. The CDR3 coding sequence is TGTGCCAGCAGACAGGGTACTGAAGCTTTCTTT. It translates to CASRQGTEAFF.

The gene calls are TRBV6-5 and TRBJ2-5; 8 nucleotides align to TRBD1. V lost 2 bases to trimming and J lost 1 base; unmatched junction nucleotides: 6. Germline values: CDR1 MNHEY, CDR2 SVGAGI. CDR3 length: 16 residues. The CDR3: CASSYRRGQGQETQYF. The DNA of the CDR3 is TGTGCCAGCAGTTACCGCAGAGGACAGGGCCAAGAGACCCAGTACTTC.

This clonotype was seen many times. The chain uses TRBV6-1 and TRBJ1-1; TRBD1 is a possible D gene (5 bases). There are 12 residues in the CDR3. Germline V gene data show CDR1 as MNHNS and CDR2 as SASEGT. Trimming took off 3 bases at V and 11 bases at J, with 13 bases between the two ends. The DNA for the CDR3 is TGTGCCAGCAGTGAGTGGACACGGGAGGCTTTCTTT. It specifies CASSEWTREAFF.

This chain joins TRBV20-1 and TRBJ2-7; D is ambiguous. This CDR3 comprises 14 residues. The germline V and J ends were trimmed by 4 bases and 0 bases, with 13 bases remaining between them. Germline lookup yields CDR1 DFQATT and CDR2 SNEGSKA (reference sequence). The CDR3 sequence is CSAITQPGSYEQYF. The DNA of the CDR3 is TGCAGTGCTATAACACAGCCGGGCTCCTACGAGCAGTACTTC.

This rearrangement joins TRBV7-9 to TRBJ1-1; D might be TRBD1 (5 bases). CDR3 size: 16 residues. CDR1 is SEHNR, CDR2 FQNEAQ, per germline (reference sequence). The ends were cut back, 5 bases at V and 3 bases at J, with 19 bases in the middle. The CDR3 DNA sequence: TGTGCCAGCAGCGGGCGCCTCGCGGGGGTATACACTGAAGCTTTCTTT. This translates into CASSGRLAGVYTEAFF.

This chain links TRBV5-1 with TRBJ2-1; D is possibly TRBD1 or TRBD2 (5 bases each). Trimming pared 9 bases from V and 4 bases from J, leaving 17 bases between. Germline V gives CDR1 SGHRS, CDR2 YFSETQ. The CDR3 spans 14 residues. CDR3 region: CATTHGGPYNEQFF. In DNA, the CDR3 is TGCGCCACCACACATGGGGGTCCGTACAATGAGCAGTTCTTC.

This clonotype was observed a few times. The V gene is TRBV5-1, the J gene TRBJ2-1; D is unclear. The CDR3 spans 14 residues. V was pared by 0 bases and J by 4 bases, with 8 bases between. Germline V CDR1 and CDR2: SGHRS, YFSETQ. DNA for the CDR3: TGCGCCAGCAGCTTGGGCAGGCTGTACAATGAGCAGTTCTTC. Protein: CASSLGRLYNEQFF.

This clonotype came up many times. The chain has TRBV7-9 and TRBJ2-3, with D unresolved. This CDR3 comprises 13 residues. Germline V gene data show CDR1 as SEHNR and CDR2 as FQNEAQ (reference sequence). Trimming stripped 2 bases from V and 0 bases from J, with 3 bases between. The CDR3 spells CASSLHSTDTQYF. CDR3 sequence (DNA): TGTGCCAGCAGCTTACACAGCACAGATACGCAGTATTTT.

This clonotype is a singleton in its sample. The chain employs TRBV4-1 and TRBJ2-1; D is ambiguous. Trimming pared 3 bases from V and 9 bases from J, leaving 9 bases between. The CDR3 is 12 residues long. Germline V gene lookup returns CDR1 MGHRA and CDR2 YSYEKL. CDR3 region: CASSHPPGEQFF. The CDR3 DNA reads as TGCGCCAGCAGCCATCCGCCCGGTGAGCAGTTCTTC.

This clonotype occurred a few times. The chain links TRBV27 to TRBJ1-5; D is unclear. Per germline, CDR1 MNHEY and CDR2 SMNVEV (reference sequence). V lost 5 bases to trimming and J lost 5 bases, with 16 bases between them. There are 15 residues in the CDR3. CDR3 amino acids: CASSPTLAGDQPQHF. CDR3 nucleotide sequence: TGTGCCAGCAGTCCCACCTTGGCGGGAGATCAGCCCCAGCATTTT.

This clonotype was counted between two and nine times. V gene TRBV18 combines with J gene TRBJ2-5; D not resolved. Germline V gene lookup returns CDR1 KGHSH and CDR2 LQKENI. CDR3 length equals 13 residues. Between the trimmed V and J ends, which lost 4 bases and 5 bases, there was a span of 11 bases. CDR3 DNA: TGTGCCAGCTCACGACTGGTTTCGGAGACCCAGTACTTC. Translated, it gives CASSRLVSETQYF.